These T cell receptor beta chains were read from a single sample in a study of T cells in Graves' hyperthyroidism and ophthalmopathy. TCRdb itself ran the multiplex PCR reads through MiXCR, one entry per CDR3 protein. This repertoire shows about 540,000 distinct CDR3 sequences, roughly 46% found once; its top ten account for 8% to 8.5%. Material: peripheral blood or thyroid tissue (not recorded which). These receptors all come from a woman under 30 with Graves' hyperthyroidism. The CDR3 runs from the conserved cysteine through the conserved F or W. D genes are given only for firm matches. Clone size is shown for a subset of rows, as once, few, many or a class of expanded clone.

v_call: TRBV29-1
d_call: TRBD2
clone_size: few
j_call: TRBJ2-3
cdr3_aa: CSVESSGKGDTQYF
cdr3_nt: TGCAGCGTTGAGTCTAGCGGGAAGGGAGATACGCAGTATTTT

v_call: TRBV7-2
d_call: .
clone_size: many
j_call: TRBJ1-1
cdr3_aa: CASGRQENTEAFF
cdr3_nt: TGTGCCAGCGGGCGACAGGAGAACACTGAAGCTTTCTTT

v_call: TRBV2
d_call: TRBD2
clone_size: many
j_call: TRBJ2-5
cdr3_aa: CASSIRGGMETQYF
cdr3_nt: TGTGCCAGCAGCATTCGCGGGGGGATGGAGACCCAGTACTTC

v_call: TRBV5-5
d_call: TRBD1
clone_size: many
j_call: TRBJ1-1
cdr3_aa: CASSWDSPEAFF
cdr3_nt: TGTGCCAGCAGCTGGGACAGCCCTGAAGCTTTCTTT

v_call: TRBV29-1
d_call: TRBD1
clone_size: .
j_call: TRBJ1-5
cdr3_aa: CSLSGQINQPQHF
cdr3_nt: TGCAGCTTGTCGGGACAGATCAATCAGCCCCAGCATTTT

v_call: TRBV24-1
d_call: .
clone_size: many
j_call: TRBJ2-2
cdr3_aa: CATSDPVGRENTGELFF
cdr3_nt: TGTGCCACCAGTGATCCCGTCGGACGGGAGAACACCGGGGAGCTGTTTTTT

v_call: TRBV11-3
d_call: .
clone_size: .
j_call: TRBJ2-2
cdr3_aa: CASSFVPANTGELFF
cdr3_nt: TGTGCCAGCAGCTTTGTCCCCGCGAACACCGGGGAGCTGTTTTTT

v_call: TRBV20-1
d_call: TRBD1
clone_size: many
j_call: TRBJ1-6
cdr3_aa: CSARDLTGTNSPLHF
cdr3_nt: TGCAGTGCTAGAGATCTGACAGGGACCAATTCACCCCTCCACTTT

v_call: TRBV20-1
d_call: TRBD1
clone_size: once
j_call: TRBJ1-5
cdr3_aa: CSGGQGRIQPQHF
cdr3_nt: TGCAGCGGGGGACAGGGGAGGATTCAGCCCCAGCATTTT

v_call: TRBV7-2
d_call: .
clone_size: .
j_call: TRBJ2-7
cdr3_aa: CASSQEGAGSSYEQYF
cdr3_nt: TGTGCCAGCAGCCAAGAAGGGGCGGGGAGCTCCTACGAGCAGTACTTC

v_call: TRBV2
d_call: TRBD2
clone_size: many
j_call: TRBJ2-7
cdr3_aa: CASRTLAGGTYEQYF
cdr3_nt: TGTGCCAGCAGAACCCTAGCGGGAGGGACCTACGAGCAGTACTTC

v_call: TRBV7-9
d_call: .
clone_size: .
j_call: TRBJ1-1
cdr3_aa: CASSFVTNTEAFF
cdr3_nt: TGTGCCAGCAGCTTCGTGACCAACACTGAAGCTTTCTTT

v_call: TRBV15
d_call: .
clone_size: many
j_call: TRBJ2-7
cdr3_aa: CATSREGASSYEQYF
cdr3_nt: TGTGCCACCAGCAGAGAGGGAGCGAGTTCCTACGAGCAGTACTTC

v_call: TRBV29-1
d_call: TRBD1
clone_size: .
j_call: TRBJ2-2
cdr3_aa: CSGRTGVNTGELLF
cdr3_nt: TGCAGCGGGAGGACAGGGGTCAACACCGGGGAGCTGCTTTTT

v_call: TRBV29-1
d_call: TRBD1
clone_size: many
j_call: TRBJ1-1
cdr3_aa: CSGHRGWGTEAFF
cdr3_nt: TGCAGCGGCCACAGGGGTTGGGGCACTGAAGCTTTCTTT

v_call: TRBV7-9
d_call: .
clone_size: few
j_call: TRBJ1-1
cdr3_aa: CASSLETMNTEAFF
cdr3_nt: TGTGCCAGCAGCTTGGAGACTATGAACACTGAAGCTTTCTTT

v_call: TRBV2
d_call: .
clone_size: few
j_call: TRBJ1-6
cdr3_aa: CASSPVRGSYNSPLHF
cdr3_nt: TGTGCCAGCAGTCCAGTCCGCGGCTCCTATAATTCACCCCTCCACTTT

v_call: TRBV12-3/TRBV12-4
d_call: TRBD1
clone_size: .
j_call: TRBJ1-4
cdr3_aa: CASTDDRRQGNEKLFF
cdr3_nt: TGTGCCAGCACTGATGACAGAAGACAGGGGAATGAAAAACTGTTTTTT

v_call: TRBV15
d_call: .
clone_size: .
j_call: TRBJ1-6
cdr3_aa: CATSTREAGSPLHF
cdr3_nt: TGTGCCACCAGCACTAGAGAGGCAGGGTCACCCCTCCACTTT

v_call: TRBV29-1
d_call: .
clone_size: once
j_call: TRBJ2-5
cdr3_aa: CSQDRGRETQYF
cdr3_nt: TGCAGCCAAGATCGGGGCAGGGAGACCCAGTACTTC

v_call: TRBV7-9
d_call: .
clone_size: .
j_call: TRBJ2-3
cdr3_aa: CASSANANTQYF
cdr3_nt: TGTGCCAGCAGCGCAAACGCAAATACGCAGTATTTT

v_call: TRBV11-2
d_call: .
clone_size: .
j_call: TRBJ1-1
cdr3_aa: CASSTPGVSNTEAFF
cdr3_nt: TGTGCCAGCAGCACCCCAGGGGTGTCGAACACTGAAGCTTTCTTT